Presented here are 7 T cell receptor beta chains from one specimen sequenced in a study of radiation and T cells in renal cell carcinoma. Time point noted: blood 2 weeks post-SBRT. Treatment in this sample: 15 Gy SBRT to primary tumor, nephrectomy 4 weeks later. The method was immunoSEQ multiplex PCR; TCRdb's version includes in-frame clones alone and lacks a portion of them. Found here are about 130,000 clones, about 81% of them singletons; the top ten hold 5.8%. The starting material was blood, obtained from a patient whose treatment included radiotherapy and nephrectomy. The receptors stem from a man aged 45-65 years with renal cell carcinoma.

This clone showed up just a few times. V and J are TRBV2 and TRBJ2-5; either TRBD1 or TRBD2 may supply D (5 bases each). Germline V gene sequence: CDR1 SNHLY, CDR2 FYNNEI. The CDR3 covers 14 residues. Trimming pared 7 bases from V and 2 bases from J, leaving 14 bases between. DNA for the CDR3: TGTGCCAGCAATTGGGACGGAGCTCAAGAGACCCAGTACTTC. Its translation is CASNWDGAQETQYF. The variable domain in full, with the rest retrieved from reference TRBV2 and TRBJ2-5, is EPEVTQTPSHQVTQMGQEVILRCVPISNHLYFYWYRQILGQKVEFLVSFYNNEISEKSEIFDDQFSVERPDGSNFTLKIRSTKLEDSAMYFCASNWDGAQETQYFGPGTRLLVL.

In DNA form, the CDR3 reads TGTGCCAGCAGCTCGGACAGCCTTGGGCCCCAGCATTTT. Amino acids: CASSSDSLGPQHF. The genes are TRBV7-2 and TRBJ1-5, with D perhaps matching TRBD1 (6 bases). Between the trimmed V and J ends, which lost 4 bases and 9 bases, there was a span of 13 bases. Germline V CDR1 and CDR2: SGHTA, FQGNSA. The CDR3 contains 13 residues.

V usage is TRBV2 and J usage is TRBJ2-1, with TRBD2 matching 12 bases. CDR1 is SNHLY, CDR2 FYNNEI, per germline. The CDR3 totals 15 residues. V lost 6 bases to trimming and J lost 6 bases; unmatched junction nucleotides: 6. CDR3 region: CASRTRTSGVNEQFF. The CDR3 DNA reads TGTGCCAGCAGGACGAGGACTAGCGGGGTCAATGAGCAGTTCTTC.

The chain joins TRBV7-3 to TRBJ2-1, with D unclear. V was clipped by 2 bases and J by 4 bases, with 12 bases between them. From germline, CDR1 is SGHTA and CDR2 FQGTGA. CDR3 length equals 15 residues. CDR3 protein: CASSLDPYTYNEQFF. In nucleotides, the CDR3 is TGTGCCAGCAGCTTAGACCCCTATACTTACAATGAGCAGTTCTTC.

The chain links TRBV28 to TRBJ1-5; TRBD1 aligns across 8 bases. V shed 3 bases, J shed 2 bases, and the junction held 9 bases outside the gene matches. This CDR3 is built from 17 residues. Germline CDR1 and CDR2: MDHEN and SYDVKM. The CDR3 region has the DNA TGTGCCAGCAGTTTGGACAGGGACGGGGTGGGCAATCAGCCCCAGCATTTT. Translating it yields CASSLDRDGVGNQPQHF.

This chain links TRBV19 with TRBJ2-6, with 8 bases lining up with TRBD1. The CDR3 has 15 amino acids. The germline V gene encodes CDR1 LNHDA and CDR2 SQIVND (reference sequence). V lost 8 bases to trimming and J lost 0 bases; unmatched junction nucleotides: 3. The CDR3 bases are TGTGCCAGTGCAGGGGGCCACTCTGGGGCCAACGTCCTGACTTTC. Translating gives CASAGGHSGANVLTF.

This clone appeared once. V gene TRBV6-1 combines with J gene TRBJ2-2, with 8 bases aligning to TRBD2. There are 15 residues in the CDR3. Germline V gives CDR1 MNHNS, CDR2 SASEGT. The V and J ends lost 3 bases and 6 bases, in that order; junction bases with no gene match: 6. The chain's CDR3 is CASSENSGIPGELFF. For the CDR3, the DNA is TGTGCCAGCAGTGAGAATAGCGGGATCCCCGGGGAGCTGTTTTTT.